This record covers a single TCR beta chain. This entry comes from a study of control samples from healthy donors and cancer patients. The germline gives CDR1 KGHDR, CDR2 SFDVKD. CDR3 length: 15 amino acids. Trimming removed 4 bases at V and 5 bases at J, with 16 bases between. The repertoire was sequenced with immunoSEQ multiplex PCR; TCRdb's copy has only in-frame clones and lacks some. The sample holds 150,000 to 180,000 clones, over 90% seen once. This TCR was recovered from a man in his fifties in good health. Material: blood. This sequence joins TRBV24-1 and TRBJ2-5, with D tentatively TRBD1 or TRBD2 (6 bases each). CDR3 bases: TGTGCCACCAGTGAAAGAGGGGGGAGTCTGGAGACCCAGTACTTC. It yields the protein CATSERGGSLETQYF.